The entry that follows covers one TCR beta chain sequence. Its antigen is unidentified. The germline V gene has CDR1 MNHEY and CDR2 SMNVEV (reference sequence). The CDR3 is made up of 12 amino acids. The J segment lost 8 bases and the V segment lost 4 bases, leaving 3 bases of the junction unmatched. At cycle 4 day 1, cycle 7 day 1, and baseline, blood was sampled. This sample was included in a study of OX40 agonist ivuxolimab in advanced cancers. Study-level background: The dose-escalation group included hepatocellular carcinoma, melanoma, renal cell carcinoma and head and neck cancer. The dose-escalation cohort was around 83% male, with a mean age of around 60 years, ranging about 20 to 85. Study results and caveats: Relative to CD4+, CD8+ T cells held more expanded clones on average.

TCRdb keeps only in-frame clones here, not all; method: immunoSEQ multiplex PCR. The sample holds 95,000 to 150,000 clones; around 93% are singletons and the top ten take approximately 0.15%. The receptor was isolated from an adult with an advanced solid tumor such as melanoma, head and neck, liver or kidney cancer. The source was CD4+ or CD8+ T cells sorted from blood, collected in a trial of the OX40 agonist ivuxolimab. V usage is TRBV27 and J usage is TRBJ1-1, with 8 positions matching TRBD1. The CDR3 sequence is CASSSRQGEAFF. The CDR3 DNA follows: TGTGCCAGCAGTTCTAGACAGGGGGAAGCTTTCTTT.